One sample yielded the 15 T cell receptor beta chains listed below, sequenced in a study of T cell responses to AZD1222 COVID-19 vaccine. Method: immunoSEQ multiplex PCR; TCRdb's copy keeps in-frame clones and lacks some. Among about 100,000 clones listed, roughly nine tenths were seen once. Source: peripheral blood, taken on day 0 of AZD1222 vaccination. The source is an adult in good health.

The DNA for the CDR3 is TGCGCCAGCAGCTTGGGCACAGGGGCCAATGAGCAGTTCTTC. Residues: CASSLGTGANEQFF. The V and J genes are TRBV5-1 and TRBJ2-1; TRBD1 agrees at 7 bases. CDR1 is SGHRS and CDR2 is YFSETQ in the germline V gene. Unmatched junction bases numbered 3, after V lost 0 bases and J lost 6 bases. This CDR3 spans 14 amino acids.

The chain joins TRBV7-2 to TRBJ1-5, with D unresolved. Germline loops: CDR1 SGHTA, CDR2 FQGNSA. With 4 bases removed from V and 4 bases from J, the gap between germline ends came to 8 bases. This CDR3 is built from 13 residues. The CDR3 region is CASSSDQNQPQHF. The CDR3 coding sequence is TGTGCCAGCAGCTCCGATCAGAATCAGCCCCAGCATTTT.

The chain is built from TRBV29-1 and TRBJ1-6; no clear D gene. The length of the CDR3 is 14 residues. V was clipped by 4 bases and J by 7 bases, with 14 bases between them. CDR1 SQVTM and CDR2 ANQGSEA come from the germline V gene. CDR3 sequence reads: CSVVGRGCNSPLHF. The DNA of the CDR3 is TGCAGCGTTGTCGGACGGGGATGCAATTCACCCCTCCACTTT.

The chain carries TRBV7-8 and TRBJ1-5, with TRBD1 matching over 9 bases. V shed 4 bases, J shed 5 bases, and the junction held 9 bases outside the gene matches. CDR1 SGHVS and CDR2 FQNEAQ come from the germline V gene. This CDR3 is 16 amino acids long. In DNA form, the CDR3 reads TGTGCCAGCAGCTATCGTAGTGACAGGGGGGATCAGCCCCAGCATTTT. Translating it yields CASSYRSDRGDQPQHF.

This rearrangement joins TRBV5-1 to TRBJ2-7; no firm D call. The V end was cut by 2 bases, the J end by 0 bases, with 6 bases between. The CDR3 sequence is 13 residues long. The germline V gene has CDR1 SGHRS and CDR2 YFSETQ. The CDR3 here is CASSFDGSYEQYF. CDR3 DNA sequence: TGCGCCAGCAGCTTCGACGGCTCCTACGAGCAGTACTTC.

The rearrangement uses TRBV18 and TRBJ2-1, with unresolved D. Per the germline V gene, CDR1 is KGHSH and CDR2 is LQKENI. V was shortened by 4 bases and J by 6 bases, with 10 bases between the two germline ends. The CDR3 totals 13 residues. Here the CDR3 reads CASSQVGINEQFF. For the CDR3, the DNA is TGTGCCAGCTCACAAGTGGGGATCAATGAGCAGTTCTTC.

The chain couples TRBV27 to TRBJ1-5; D ambiguous. Germline V CDR1 and CDR2: MNHEY, SMNVEV (reference sequence). V gave up 8 bases and J gave up 0 bases, with 11 bases separating them. The CDR3 has 14 amino acids. CDR3 sequence: CASGSEYSNQPQHF. DNA of the CDR3: TGTGCCAGCGGCAGCGAGTATAGCAATCAGCCCCAGCATTTT.

The chain joins TRBV7-9 to TRBJ2-3; D is unclear. V shed 5 bases and J shed 2 bases, with 17 bases lying between them. CDR3 size: 16 residues. Germline CDR1 and CDR2: SEHNR and FQNEAQ (reference sequence). The CDR3 DNA is TGTGCCAGCAGCCCCGGGTCCTCTTCCTTCACAGATACGCAGTATTTT. It is translated as CASSPGSSSFTDTQYF. Combining the CDR3 with reference TRBV7-9 and TRBJ2-3 gives the whole variable domain DTGVSQNPRHKITKRGQNVTFRCDPISEHNRLYWYRQTLGQGPEFLTYFQNEAQLEKSRLLSDRFSAERPKGSFSTLEIQRTEQGDSAMYLCASSPGSSSFTDTQYFGPGTRLTVL.

The DNA of the CDR3 is TGCGCCAGCAGCCAAGCCCAGGACAGGTCCCGAAGAGCTTTCTTT. Translated: CASSQAQDRSRRAFF. V and J are TRBV4-1 and TRBJ1-1; 7 nucleotides line up with TRBD1. The CDR3 is made up of 15 amino acids. The V segment lost 1 base and the J segment 10 bases; nucleotides outside the gene matches: 12. CDR1 is MGHRA, CDR2 YSYEKL, per germline.

V gene TRBV7-3 combines with J gene TRBJ1-2; D perhaps matches TRBD1 (5 bases). Trimming shortened V by 4 bases and J by 3 bases, and 9 bases separated the two germline ends. Germline V gene lookup returns CDR1 SGHTA and CDR2 FQGTGA. The CDR3 extends over 13 amino acids. The CDR3 spells CASSSTEDYGYTF. The CDR3 nucleotides are TGTGCCAGCAGCTCGACAGAGGACTATGGCTACACCTTC.

This chain connects TRBV11-3 to TRBJ1-3; D remains unclear. This CDR3 spans 13 amino acids. The V gene lost 3 bases and the J gene lost 4 bases, with 7 bases spanning the gap. Germline assignment: CDR1 SGHNT and CDR2 YENEEA. CDR3 region: CASSFRAGNTIYF. In DNA, the CDR3 is TGTGCCAGCAGCTTTAGGGCAGGAAACACCATATATTTT.

This chain connects TRBV7-2 to TRBJ1-1; D is ambiguous. From germline, CDR1 is SGHTA and CDR2 FQGNSA. Trimming took 3 bases from V and 0 from J, leaving 2 bases between them. CDR3 length: 12 residues. The CDR3 here is CASSFLNTEAFF. CDR3 nucleotides: TGTGCCAGCAGCTTTCTGAACACTGAAGCTTTCTTT.

Only one count was recorded for this clone. The chain joins TRBV27 to TRBJ2-7; 7 positions match TRBD2. After removal of 6 bases from V and 2 bases from J, the junction contained 7 bases not matched to a gene. The CDR3 consists of 14 residues. CDR1 and CDR2 from the germline V gene are MNHEY and SMNVEV (reference sequence). CDR3 amino acids: CASSSGGFPYEQYF. CDR3 sequence (DNA): TGTGCCAGCAGCTCGGGAGGATTTCCCTACGAGCAGTACTTC.

In DNA form, the CDR3 reads TGTGCCAGCAGCTTATTGATCTCGGAAAGGGGGCACAATGAGCAGTTCTTC. Protein sequence: CASSLLISERGHNEQFF. The chain couples TRBV7-6 to TRBJ2-1, with 7 bases that match TRBD1. The CDR3 is made up of 17 amino acids. Germline CDR1 and CDR2: SGHVS and FNYEAQ. Trimming removed 2 bases from V and 5 bases from J; junction bases left unmatched: 12.

The CDR3 bases are TGTGCCAGCAGCCGACAGGGGGCGGGTCAGCCCCAGCATTTT. This translates into CASSRQGAGQPQHF. The V gene is TRBV5-4, the J gene TRBJ1-5, with 10 nucleotides matching TRBD1. The CDR3 consists of 14 residues. Unmatched junction bases numbered 4, after V lost 4 bases and J lost 6 bases. Germline V gene sequence: CDR1 SGHNT, CDR2 YYREEE (reference sequence).